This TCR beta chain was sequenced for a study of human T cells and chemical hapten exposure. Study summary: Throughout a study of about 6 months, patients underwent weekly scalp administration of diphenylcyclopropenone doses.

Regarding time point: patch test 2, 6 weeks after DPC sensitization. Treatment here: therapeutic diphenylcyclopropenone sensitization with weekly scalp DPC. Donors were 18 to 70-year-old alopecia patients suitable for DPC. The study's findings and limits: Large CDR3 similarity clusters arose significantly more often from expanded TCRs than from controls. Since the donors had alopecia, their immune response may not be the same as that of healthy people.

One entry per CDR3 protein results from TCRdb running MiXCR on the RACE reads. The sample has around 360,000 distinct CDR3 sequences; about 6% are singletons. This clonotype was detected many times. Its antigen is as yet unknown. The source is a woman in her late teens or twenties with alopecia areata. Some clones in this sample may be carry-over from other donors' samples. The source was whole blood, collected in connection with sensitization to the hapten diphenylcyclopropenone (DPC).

CDR3 sequence reads: CASSSDAGVQNIQYF. The CDR3 coding sequence is TGTGCCAGCAGCTCAGACGCGGGGGTCCAAAACATTCAGTACTTC. The chain uses TRBV7-2 and TRBJ2-4; 7 nucleotides line up with TRBD2. Germline lookup yields CDR1 SGHTA and CDR2 FQGNSA. The CDR3 loop spans 15 amino acids. V lost 4 bases and J lost 5; bases outside the gene matches: 8.